Listed below are T cell receptor beta chains from one sample, sequenced in a study of T cell repertoires in cytomegalovirus infection. TCRdb redid the calling of the reads with MiXCR, one entry per CDR3 protein. The repertoire holds roughly 760,000 distinct CDR3 sequences, with 35% to 40% as singletons. The sequencing input was PBMCs. These receptors originate from a human donor in good health (CMV status not recorded). Some clones in this sample may be carry-over from other donors' samples. CDR3s include the opening cysteine and the closing phenylalanine or tryptophan. Each record gives: CDR3 protein, CDR3 DNA, D gene, clone size, J gene, V gene. D genes are given only for firm matches. Only some rows state a clone size, as once, few, many or a class for expanded clones.

CDR3aa: CSGASSYNEQFF; CDR3nt: TGCAGCGGGGCGAGCTCCTACAATGAGCAGTTCTTC; d_gene: NA; abundance: NA; j_gene: TRBJ2-1; v_gene: TRBV29-1
CDR3aa: CASSLGGANSPLHF; CDR3nt: TGTGCCAGCAGCTTAGGGGGCGCTAATTCACCCCTCCACTTT; d_gene: NA; abundance: few; j_gene: TRBJ1-6; v_gene: TRBV13
CDR3aa: CASSFPWGNTEAFF; CDR3nt: TGTGCCAGCAGCTTCCCTTGGGGAAACACTGAAGCTTTCTTT; d_gene: NA; abundance: many; j_gene: TRBJ1-1; v_gene: TRBV7-8
CDR3aa: CASKKFTDTQYF; CDR3nt: TGTGCCAGCAAGAAGTTCACAGATACGCAGTATTTT; d_gene: NA; abundance: few; j_gene: TRBJ2-3; v_gene: TRBV28
CDR3aa: CASSFVIPKPSSYNEQFF; CDR3nt: TGTGCCAGCAGCTTCGTTATTCCGAAGCCGAGCTCCTACAATGAGCAGTTCTTC; d_gene: NA; abundance: NA; j_gene: TRBJ2-1; v_gene: TRBV7-2
CDR3aa: CASSEAGGARMNTEAFF; CDR3nt: TGTGCCAGCAGTGAAGCGGGAGGGGCCAGGATGAACACTGAAGCTTTCTTT; d_gene: NA; abundance: NA; j_gene: TRBJ1-1; v_gene: TRBV6-1
CDR3aa: CASRSLSVSYNEQFF; CDR3nt: TGTGCCAGCAGGTCACTTTCTGTCTCCTACAATGAGCAGTTCTTC; d_gene: NA; abundance: few; j_gene: TRBJ2-1; v_gene: TRBV6-5
CDR3aa: CSASGAAGHTF; CDR3nt: TGCAGTGCTAGCGGTGCGGCAGGCCACACCTTC; d_gene: NA; abundance: few; j_gene: TRBJ1-2; v_gene: TRBV20-1
CDR3aa: CASSWIGEGRYEQYF; CDR3nt: TGTGCCAGCAGTTGGATCGGGGAGGGCCGCTACGAGCAGTACTTC; d_gene: TRBD2; abundance: few; j_gene: TRBJ2-7; v_gene: TRBV27
CDR3aa: CASSQRDREWCGYTF; CDR3nt: TGCGCCAGCAGCCAACGGGACAGGGAGTGGTGTGGCTACACCTTC; d_gene: TRBD1; abundance: few; j_gene: TRBJ1-2; v_gene: TRBV4-1
CDR3aa: CASSLQRVAGEEFF; CDR3nt: TGTGCCAGCAGCCTTCAGAGGGTAGCGGGAGAGGAGTTCTTC; d_gene: TRBD2; abundance: NA; j_gene: TRBJ2-1; v_gene: TRBV12-3/TRBV12-4
CDR3aa: CASSLDFSGTGPPEAFF; CDR3nt: TGTGCCAGCAGCTTAGATTTTTCGGGGACAGGGCCACCTGAAGCTTTCTTT; d_gene: TRBD1; abundance: NA; j_gene: TRBJ1-1; v_gene: TRBV7-6
CDR3aa: CASSQDHISERVNEKLFF; CDR3nt: TGCGCCAGCAGCCAAGATCACATTTCTGAACGGGTAAATGAAAAACTGTTTTTT; d_gene: NA; abundance: NA; j_gene: TRBJ1-4; v_gene: TRBV4-1
CDR3aa: CSVEWGGNTEAFF; CDR3nt: TGCAGCGTTGAATGGGGGGGCAACACTGAAGCTTTCTTT; d_gene: NA; abundance: NA; j_gene: TRBJ1-1; v_gene: TRBV29-1
CDR3aa: CASRVASVPDTQYF; CDR3nt: TGCGCCAGCCGTGTGGCTAGCGTCCCAGATACGCAGTATTTT; d_gene: NA; abundance: NA; j_gene: TRBJ2-3; v_gene: TRBV10-1
CDR3aa: CASSIRTSTDTQYF; CDR3nt: TGTGCCAGCAGCATCCGGACTAGCACAGATACGCAGTATTTT; d_gene: NA; abundance: many; j_gene: TRBJ2-3; v_gene: TRBV7-8
CDR3aa: CASSLGQGARTDTQYF; CDR3nt: TGTGCCAGCAGCTTGGGACAGGGGGCACGCACAGATACGCAGTATTTT; d_gene: TRBD1; abundance: NA; j_gene: TRBJ2-3; v_gene: TRBV7-2
CDR3aa: CASSLRGQYFEKLFF; CDR3nt: TGTGCCAGCAGCTTAAGAGGGCAGTATTTCGAAAAACTGTTTTTT; d_gene: NA; abundance: NA; j_gene: TRBJ1-4; v_gene: TRBV7-4
CDR3aa: CASSNLGMNTEAFF; CDR3nt: TGTGCCAGCAGCAATTTGGGTATGAACACTGAAGCTTTCTTT; d_gene: NA; abundance: NA; j_gene: TRBJ1-1; v_gene: TRBV2
CDR3aa: CSVGKVVSSGDTQYF; CDR3nt: TGCAGCGTTGGTAAGGTGGTGAGTTCGGGAGATACGCAGTATTTT; d_gene: NA; abundance: once; j_gene: TRBJ2-3; v_gene: TRBV29-1
CDR3aa: CASSPVQGAGEQYF; CDR3nt: TGTGCCAGCAGCCCCGTACAGGGGGCTGGCGAGCAGTACTTC; d_gene: TRBD1; abundance: NA; j_gene: TRBJ2-7; v_gene: TRBV7-2
CDR3aa: CASSLTGGYYGSTF; CDR3nt: TGTGCCAGCAGTTTAACAGGGGGATACTATGGCTCCACCTTC; d_gene: TRBD1; abundance: NA; j_gene: TRBJ1-2; v_gene: TRBV12-3/TRBV12-4
CDR3aa: CASSMSKGNTEAFF; CDR3nt: TGTGCCAGTAGTATGAGCAAGGGGAACACTGAAGCTTTCTTT; d_gene: NA; abundance: NA; j_gene: TRBJ1-1; v_gene: TRBV19
CDR3aa: CASSSYDGGSTDTQYF; CDR3nt: TGTGCCAGCAGCTCGTACGACGGGGGAAGCACAGATACGCAGTATTTT; d_gene: NA; abundance: NA; j_gene: TRBJ2-3; v_gene: TRBV7-9